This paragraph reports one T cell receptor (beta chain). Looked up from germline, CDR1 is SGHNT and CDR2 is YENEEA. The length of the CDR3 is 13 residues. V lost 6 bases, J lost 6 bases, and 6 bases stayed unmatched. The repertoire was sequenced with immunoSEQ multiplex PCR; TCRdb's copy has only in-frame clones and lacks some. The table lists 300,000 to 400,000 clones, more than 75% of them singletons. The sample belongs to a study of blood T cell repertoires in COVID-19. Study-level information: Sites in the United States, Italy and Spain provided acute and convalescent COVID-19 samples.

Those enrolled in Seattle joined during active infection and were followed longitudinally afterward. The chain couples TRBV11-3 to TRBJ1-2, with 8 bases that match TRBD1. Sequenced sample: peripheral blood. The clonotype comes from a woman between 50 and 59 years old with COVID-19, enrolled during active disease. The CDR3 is CASSLDRGHGYTF. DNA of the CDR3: TGTGCCAGCAGTCTCGACAGGGGCCATGGCTACACCTTC.